This T cell receptor (beta chain) derives from a study of beta chain features in type 1 diabetes. CD45RO/CCR7/CD25/CD127/CD95/CD27 staining was used to isolate CD4+ naive, central memory, regulatory and stem cell-like memory cells by sorting. The CDR3 has 14 residues. CDR1 is SGHNT, CDR2 YYREEE, per germline (reference sequence). V lost 1 base and J 1 base, leaving 5 bases between the germline ends. Findings and limits, study-wide: The study notes PCR might favor shorter templates equally in patients and controls. Sequencing of cDNA might inflate the share of cells that strongly express TCR.

What was sequenced were expressed TCRB transcripts, since all of the isolated RNA had been reverse transcribed. This table comes from immunoSEQ multiplex PCR, and its TCRdb copy is limited to in-frame clones, with some not included. Found here are under 450,000 clones, more than 11% of them singletons; the top ten hold roughly 0.04%. This clone was seen only a few times. No antigen is known for it. This receptor was taken from a man aged 30-40 years in good health. This chain uses TRBV5-4 with TRBJ2-2, with unresolved D. Sequencing was done on a sample of naive CD4+ T cells from blood. The CDR3 DNA follows: TGTGCCAGCAGCTTGTTCAAGAACACCGGGGAGCTGTTTTTT. It yields the protein CASSLFKNTGELFF.